The rows below give T cell receptor beta chains drawn from one sample of a study of blood T cells in healthy people across ages. Via MiXCR, TCRdb re-called the 5' RACE reads, giving one row per CDR3 protein. The sample records 500,000 to 600,000 distinct CDR3 sequences, about 26% being singletons. Sequenced material: blood. Receptor source: a woman aged 70-85 years in good health. Both conserved end residues are part of each CDR3. D genes are given only for firm matches. Clone size is given for some rows only: seen once, a few or many times, or a class if the clone is expanded.

v_gene: TRBV4-1; abundance: NA; j_gene: TRBJ1-1; d_gene: NA; CDR3aa: CASSQGPRNTEAFF; CDR3nt: TGCGCCAGCAGCCAAGGGCCCAGGAACACTGAAGCTTTCTTT
v_gene: TRBV7-9; abundance: few; j_gene: TRBJ1-2; d_gene: NA; CDR3aa: CASSLAEIYGYTF; CDR3nt: TGTGCCAGCAGCTTGGCTGAGATCTATGGCTACACCTTC
v_gene: TRBV27; abundance: NA; j_gene: TRBJ1-5; d_gene: NA; CDR3aa: CASSPMAGGNQPQHF; CDR3nt: TGTGCCAGCAGCCCGATGGCGGGCGGCAATCAGCCCCAGCATTTT
v_gene: TRBV5-1; abundance: NA; j_gene: TRBJ2-4; d_gene: NA; CDR3aa: CASSSVLAQGGNIQYF; CDR3nt: TGCGCCAGCAGCTCGGTCCTAGCCCAGGGTGGAAACATTCAGTACTTC
v_gene: TRBV10-3; abundance: NA; j_gene: TRBJ2-7; d_gene: NA; CDR3aa: CATSQGEQYF; CDR3nt: TGTGCCACCTCACAGGGAGAGCAGTACTTC
v_gene: TRBV20-1; abundance: few; j_gene: TRBJ1-2; d_gene: TRBD1; CDR3aa: CSATRITGGESGYTF; CDR3nt: TGCAGTGCTACTCGAATCACAGGGGGCGAGTCTGGCTACACCTTC
v_gene: TRBV11-2; abundance: NA; j_gene: TRBJ2-1; d_gene: TRBD2; CDR3aa: CASSRLDGGSRHNEQFF; CDR3nt: TGTGCCAGCAGCCGCCTCGATGGCGGGAGTCGACACAATGAGCAGTTCTTC
v_gene: TRBV5-1; abundance: few; j_gene: TRBJ2-7; d_gene: NA; CDR3aa: CASSLQWVENEQYF; CDR3nt: TGCGCCAGCAGCTTGCAGTGGGTTGAGAACGAGCAGTACTTC
v_gene: TRBV7-2; abundance: NA; j_gene: TRBJ2-7; d_gene: NA; CDR3aa: CASSFNPFKRAFSYEQYF; CDR3nt: TGTGCCAGCAGCTTTAATCCGTTTAAGCGGGCCTTCTCCTACGAGCAGTACTTC
v_gene: TRBV5-6; abundance: few; j_gene: TRBJ2-3; d_gene: TRBD2; CDR3aa: CASSVRGGSTDTQYF; CDR3nt: TGTGCCAGCAGCGTGCGGGGGGGAAGCACAGATACGCAGTATTTT
v_gene: TRBV6-2/TRBV6-3; abundance: NA; j_gene: TRBJ2-7; d_gene: NA; CDR3aa: CASRSTGGKQYF; CDR3nt: TGTGCCAGCAGGTCGACAGGCGGCAAGCAGTACTTC
v_gene: TRBV5-1; abundance: few; j_gene: TRBJ2-7; d_gene: NA; CDR3aa: CASSFKIQGDEQYF; CDR3nt: TGCGCCAGCAGCTTCAAGATCCAGGGTGACGAGCAGTACTTC
v_gene: TRBV29-1; abundance: few; j_gene: TRBJ2-5; d_gene: NA; CDR3aa: CSVAGETQYF; CDR3nt: TGCAGCGTTGCGGGGGAGACCCAGTACTTC
v_gene: TRBV9; abundance: many; j_gene: TRBJ2-5; d_gene: TRBD2; CDR3aa: CASTRSSGDETQYF; CDR3nt: TGTGCCAGCACCCGATCTAGCGGGGATGAGACCCAGTACTTC
v_gene: TRBV4-3; abundance: NA; j_gene: TRBJ1-2; d_gene: NA; CDR3aa: CASSQDRVRSYGYTF; CDR3nt: TGCGCCAGCAGCCAAGATCGAGTCAGATCCTATGGCTACACCTTC
v_gene: TRBV7-9; abundance: NA; j_gene: TRBJ2-1; d_gene: NA; CDR3aa: CASAVSVNEQFF; CDR3nt: TGTGCCAGCGCGGTCAGCGTTAATGAGCAGTTCTTC
v_gene: TRBV3-1; abundance: few; j_gene: TRBJ2-5; d_gene: NA; CDR3aa: CASSKYQETQYF; CDR3nt: TGTGCCAGCAGCAAGTACCAAGAGACCCAGTACTTC
v_gene: TRBV12-3/TRBV12-4; abundance: few; j_gene: TRBJ1-5; d_gene: TRBD1; CDR3aa: CASRGQASNQPQHF; CDR3nt: TGTGCCAGCAGGGGACAGGCTAGCAATCAGCCCCAGCATTTT
v_gene: TRBV6-2/TRBV6-3; abundance: NA; j_gene: TRBJ1-5; d_gene: NA; CDR3aa: CASSQSLQRSNQPQHF; CDR3nt: TGTGCCAGCAGTCAATCATTACAGCGAAGCAATCAGCCCCAGCATTTT
v_gene: TRBV20-1; abundance: NA; j_gene: TRBJ1-1; d_gene: NA; CDR3aa: CSGLGGTTGAFF; CDR3nt: TGCAGTGGATTGGGAGGGACGACTGGAGCTTTCTTT
v_gene: TRBV24-1; abundance: NA; j_gene: TRBJ2-6; d_gene: NA; CDR3aa: CATSDPTGANVLTF; CDR3nt: TGTGCCACCAGTGACCCAACTGGGGCCAACGTCCTGACTTTC
v_gene: TRBV6-6; abundance: many; j_gene: TRBJ2-6; d_gene: NA; CDR3aa: CASSFGGPGANVLTF; CDR3nt: TGTGCCAGCAGTTTTGGGGGCCCTGGGGCCAACGTCCTGACTTTC
v_gene: TRBV18; abundance: NA; j_gene: TRBJ2-6; d_gene: TRBD1; CDR3aa: CASSYATGTANSGANVLTF; CDR3nt: TGTGCCAGCTCTTATGCGACCGGGACAGCGAACTCTGGGGCCAACGTCCTGACTTTC
v_gene: TRBV9; abundance: few; j_gene: TRBJ2-7; d_gene: TRBD2; CDR3aa: CASSVLAGRSYEQYF; CDR3nt: TGTGCCAGCAGCGTTCTAGCGGGGCGATCCTACGAGCAGTACTTC
v_gene: TRBV6-2/TRBV6-3; abundance: NA; j_gene: TRBJ2-7; d_gene: NA; CDR3aa: CASHSHYEQYF; CDR3nt: TGTGCCAGCCATTCACACTACGAGCAGTACTTC
v_gene: TRBV20-1; abundance: few; j_gene: TRBJ2-2; d_gene: NA; CDR3aa: CSALYGADTGELFF; CDR3nt: TGCAGTGCCCTCTACGGGGCCGACACCGGGGAGCTGTTTTTT
v_gene: TRBV5-6; abundance: NA; j_gene: TRBJ2-1; d_gene: TRBD2; CDR3aa: CASTHGRGDNEQFF; CDR3nt: TGTGCCAGCACCCATGGGCGGGGGGACAATGAGCAGTTCTTC
v_gene: TRBV12-3/TRBV12-4; abundance: NA; j_gene: TRBJ1-2; d_gene: NA; CDR3aa: CASSDVRGRYGYTF; CDR3nt: TGTGCCAGCAGTGACGTAAGGGGCCGCTATGGCTACACCTTC